These T cell receptor beta chains were read from a single sample in a study of tumor-infiltrating lymphocytes in localized non-small cell lung cancer. Clones were sequenced by immunoSEQ multiplex PCR, and TCRdb holds only the in-frame ones, with some missing. The sample consists of 7,000 to 9,500 clones, approximately 77% of them appearing once. The sample consisted of uninvolved lung tissue not adjacent to the tumor. Every receptor here comes from a human donor with non-small cell lung cancer. CDR3s include the opening cysteine and the closing phenylalanine or tryptophan. The D gene is left open where the match is weak. Clone size, where shown, is once, few, many, or a class for clones that have expanded.

v_call	d_call	clone_size	j_call	cdr3_aa	cdr3_nt
TRBV5-6	-	once	TRBJ2-1	CASSLGRFEQFF	TGTGCCAGCAGCTTGGGGAGGTTTGAGCAGTTCTTC
TRBV5-4	-	-	TRBJ2-2	CASSWTDLNTGELFF	TGTGCCAGCAGCTGGACAGACCTGAACACCGGGGAGCTGTTTTTT
TRBV6-5	-	-	TRBJ1-6	CASRPYSGPSPLHF	TGTGCCAGCAGGCCTTACAGCGGTCCTTCACCCCTCCACTTT
TRBV27	-	-	TRBJ2-7	CASSLSTSRSEEQYF	TGTGCCAGCAGTTTATCGACGTCACGGTCTGAAGAGCAGTACTTC
TRBV9	-	-	TRBJ1-1	CASSTSSWTEAFF	TGTGCCAGCAGCACCTCATCGTGGACTGAAGCTTTCTTT
TRBV5-1	-	-	TRBJ2-5	CASSLEVPDQETQYF	TGCGCCAGCAGCTTGGAGGTCCCAGACCAAGAGACCCAGTACTTC
TRBV27	-	few	TRBJ2-7	CASSSLGSYEQYF	TGTGCCAGCAGTTCACTAGGGTCCTACGAGCAGTACTTC
TRBV11-2	TRBD1	once	TRBJ1-2	CASSLDLRDRPHTF	TGTGCCAGCAGCTTAGATCTCAGGGACAGGCCCCACACCTTC
TRBV9	-	-	TRBJ2-5	CASSPFGQPQETQYF	TGTGCCAGCAGCCCCTTCGGGCAGCCACAAGAGACCCAGTACTTC
TRBV28	TRBD1	-	TRBJ2-2	CASSLLYRGSGELFF	TGTGCCAGCAGTTTATTATACAGGGGGTCGGGGGAGCTGTTTTTT